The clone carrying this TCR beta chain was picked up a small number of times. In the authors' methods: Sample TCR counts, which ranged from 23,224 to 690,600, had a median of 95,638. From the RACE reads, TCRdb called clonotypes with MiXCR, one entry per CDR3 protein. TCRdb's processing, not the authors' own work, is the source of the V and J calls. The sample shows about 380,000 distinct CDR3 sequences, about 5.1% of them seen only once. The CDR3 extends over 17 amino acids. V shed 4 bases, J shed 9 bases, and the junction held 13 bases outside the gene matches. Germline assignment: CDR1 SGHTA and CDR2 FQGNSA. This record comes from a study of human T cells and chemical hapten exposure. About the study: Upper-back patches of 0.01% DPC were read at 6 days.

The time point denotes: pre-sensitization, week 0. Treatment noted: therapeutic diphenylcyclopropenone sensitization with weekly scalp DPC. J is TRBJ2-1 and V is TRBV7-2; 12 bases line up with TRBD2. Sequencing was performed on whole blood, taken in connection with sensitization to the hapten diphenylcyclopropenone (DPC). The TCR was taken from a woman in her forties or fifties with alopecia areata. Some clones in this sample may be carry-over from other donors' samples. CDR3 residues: CASSSTSGRVQGAEQFF. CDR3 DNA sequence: TGTGCCAGCAGCTCGACTAGCGGGAGAGTACAAGGTGCTGAGCAGTTCTTC.